Listed below are T cell receptor beta chains from one sample, sequenced in a study of response to subunit inactivated influenza vaccine. TCRdb ran MiXCR on the RT-PCR reads and lists one entry per CDR3 protein. The profile covers more than 700,000 distinct CDR3 sequences, with roughly 20% appearing a single time and 9.5% to 13% taken by the ten largest. The input for sequencing was PBMCs from blood, taken 5 days after vaccination. These receptors all come from a man over 45 who received an inactivated influenza vaccine. The conserved cysteine and the conserved F or W are not part of the CDR3 here.

>TRBV6-2/TRBV6-3|TRBJ2-5|15
ASSYVELGQSQETQY
>TRBV20-1|TRBJ2-1|16
SARVRLAGVFSYNEQF
>TRBV7-8|TRBJ2-1|18
ASSPLLASGRRRTYNEQF
>TRBV10-3|TRBJ2-7|14
AISEQITGITYEQY
>TRBV29-1|TRBJ2-7|15
SVEDSAGGQISYEQY
>TRBV7-9|TRBJ1-5|15
ASSSGTLDYSNQPQH
>TRBV12-3/TRBV12-4|TRBJ1-1|12
ASSLARQNTEAF
>TRBV6-5|TRBJ2-1|13
ASSYSVAGGPEQF
>TRBV12-3/TRBV12-4|TRBJ1-4|13
ASVPGPATNEKLF
>TRBV29-1|TRBJ2-3|12
SVRTRQGADTQY
>TRBV20-1|TRBJ2-5|12
SARSGTHVQTQY
>TRBV20-1|TRBJ2-1|12
SASLAEHYNEQF
>TRBV6-1|TRBJ2-3|12
ASGGRESTDTQY
>TRBV10-3|TRBJ2-7|13
AISDKGQGTYEQY
>TRBV20-1|TRBJ2-1|14
SASLSGGGARNEQF
>TRBV5-6|TRBJ1-1|10
ASEGLGTEAF
>TRBV6-6|TRBJ1-1|10
ASSGTGGPAF
>TRBV12-3/TRBV12-4|TRBJ1-5|14
ASRRGGGYSNQPQH
>TRBV7-2|TRBJ2-5|12
ASSSRTSAETQY
>TRBV4-3|TRBJ2-1|14
ASSQKQGSSYNEQF
>TRBV11-2|TRBJ1-5|11
ASSVTSNQPQH
>TRBV6-5|TRBJ2-7|13
ASSYVQGATYEQY
>TRBV6-2/TRBV6-3|TRBJ1-1|13
ASSYGGGWNTEAF
>TRBV10-3|TRBJ2-1|13
AISDGDSSYNEQF
>TRBV5-5|TRBJ1-1|12
ASSPMGGSTEAF
>TRBV12-3/TRBV12-4|TRBJ1-5|10
ASRRTAQPQH
>TRBV5-5|TRBJ1-5|13
ASSSGPISNQPQH
>TRBV6-1|TRBJ2-7|13
ASSPPGTYSYEQY
>TRBV27|TRBJ2-7|11
ASSFISGYEQY
>TRBV5-4|TRBJ2-3|14
ASSLDRGGGTDTQY
>TRBV3-1|TRBJ2-1|13
ASSQGSGAYNEQF
>TRBV4-2|TRBJ2-5|14
ASSQELAGGQETQY
>TRBV27|TRBJ2-3|16
ASSLLASIMERTDTQY
>TRBV12-3/TRBV12-4|TRBJ1-1|11
ASSGQGFTEAF
>TRBV27|TRBJ2-7|14
ASSPDRDTLTYEQY
>TRBV24-1|TRBJ2-1|14
ATSDRGLAGRNEQF
>TRBV27|TRBJ1-2|11
ASSFGAYRGYT
>TRBV15|TRBJ2-1|12
ATSRDGVVGEQF
>TRBV5-1|TRBJ2-1|10
ASSLNPPEQF
>TRBV12-3/TRBV12-4|TRBJ2-5|13
ASSSWDRGKETQY
>TRBV20-1|TRBJ2-7|8
SQLRGSEY
>TRBV11-1|TRBJ2-7|16
ASRPLGDKRGPAYEQY
>TRBV15|TRBJ1-6|15
ATSRDRGTVPNSPLH
>TRBV20-1|TRBJ2-1|13
SARDWRGSYNEQF